This T cell receptor beta chain was captured by sequencing in a study of CD8 T cells in ankylosing spondylitis. Germline assignment: CDR1 MNHNS and CDR2 SASEGT. Trimming took 7 bases from V and 7 from J; bases not matched to a gene: 7. This CDR3 spans 14 amino acids. Notes on the study in general: Prior literature has documented some motif variants in synovial fluid and blood from reactive arthritis. Fewer than ten highly homologous variants made up a TCR beta motif that seemed to typify ankylosing spondylitis blood.

From the 5' RACE reads, TCRdb called clonotypes with MiXCR, one entry per CDR3 protein. The sample lists some 39,000 distinct CDR3 sequences, 13% occurring once. Concerning this clonotype: Its antigen is not known.

Sequencing was carried out using synovial fluid, either unsorted or a sorted T cell fraction (not recorded which). The receptor was isolated from a male donor with ankylosing spondylitis. This chain links TRBV6-1 with TRBJ1-6; 7 nucleotides match TRBD1. The CDR3 spells CASTAGTENSPLHF. CDR3 nucleotides: TGTGCCAGCACCGCCGGGACAGAGAATTCACCCCTCCACTTT.